The 23 T cell receptor beta chains given below trace back to one sample, sequenced in a study of spatial heterogeneity in lung cancer. The time point was: blood at routine non-recurrence follow-up after resection. Using its own MiXCR run on the 5' RACE reads, TCRdb lists one record per CDR3 protein. The sample yields some 35,000 distinct CDR3 sequences, roughly 8% seen once. The specimen was PBMCs, collected at follow-up. These TCRs come from a male donor with early-stage non-small cell lung cancer.

The sample holds many counts of this clonotype. The gene calls are TRBV11-2 and TRBJ1-1, with D possibly matching TRBD1 (5 bases). The CDR3 is made up of 13 amino acids. The V gene's germline CDR1 is SGHAT and CDR2 FQNNGV. The V end was cut by 8 bases, the J end by 4 bases, with 14 bases between. Here the CDR3 reads CASGTLLGTEAFF. In DNA, the CDR3 is TGTGCCAGCGGGACTTTATTGGGCACTGAAGCTTTCTTT. Full variable domain (remainder filled in from reference TRBV11-2 and TRBJ1-1): EAGVAQSPRYKIIEKRQSVAFWCNPISGHATLYWYQQILGQGPKLLIQFQNNGVVDDSQLPKDRFSAERLKGVDSTLKIQPAKLEDSAVYLCASGTLLGTEAFFGQGTRLTVV.

This clonotype was recorded at least ten times. This chain links TRBV19 with TRBJ2-7; 10 nucleotides agree with TRBD2. Germline assignment: CDR1 LNHDA and CDR2 SQIVND (reference sequence). The CDR3 runs 15 residues. With V trimmed by 7 bases and J by 7 bases, 13 bases remained unmatched. The CDR3 DNA is TGTGCCAGTACCGACCTAGCGGGGGAAATGAGGGAGCAGTACTTC. Amino acid sequence: CASTDLAGEMREQYF.

In its sample, this clonotype was seen many times. The chain combines TRBV4-2 with TRBJ2-1, with a weak D call TRBD2 (5 bases). Looked up from germline, CDR1 is LGHNA and CDR2 is YNFKEQ. Trimming shortened V by 1 base and J by 5 bases, and 9 bases separated the two germline ends. The CDR3 length is 14 residues. The chain's CDR3 is CASSQGTRDNEQFF. CDR3 sequence (DNA): TGTGCCAGCAGCCAAGGAACTAGAGACAATGAGCAGTTCTTC.

This clonotype was seen only a few times. CDR3 bases: TGTGCCAGCTCACCACCTGTTGCGGTCGAGCAGTACTTC. It is translated as CASSPPVAVEQYF. This chain connects TRBV18 to TRBJ2-7; unclear D gene. CDR3 length: 13 amino acids. Deletions cut 0 bases from V and 6 bases from J, with 9 bases between. Germline loops: CDR1 KGHSH, CDR2 LQKENI. The full variable domain, in which reference TRBV18 and TRBJ2-7 provide the parts outside the CDR3, is NAGVMQNPRHLVRRRGQEARLRCSPMKGHSHVYWYRQLPEEGLKFMVYLQKENIIDESGMPKERFSAEFPKEGPSILRIQQVVRGDSAAYFCASSPPVAVEQYFGPGTRLTVT.

This clonotype was seen ten or more times. The V gene is TRBV7-8, the J gene TRBJ2-1, with 10 bases fitting TRBD2. J lost 7 bases, V lost 5 bases, and 14 bases had no gene match. The CDR3 contains 17 residues. The germline V gene encodes CDR1 SGHVS and CDR2 FQNEAQ. In DNA, the CDR3 is TGTGCCAGCAGCCACCGGGCGCCACTAGCGGGGCATAATGAGCAGTTCTTC. Its translation: CASSHRAPLAGHNEQFF. The full variable domain, its missing parts supplied by reference TRBV7-8 and TRBJ2-1, is GAGVSQSPRYKVAKRGQDVALRCDPISGHVSLFWYQQALGQGPEFLTYFQNEAQLDKSGLPSDRFFAERPEGSVSTLKIQRTQQEDSAVYLCASSHRAPLAGHNEQFFGPGTRLTVL.

This clonotype occurred many times. The chain couples TRBV5-1 to TRBJ1-6, with D tentatively TRBD1 (5 bases). The CDR3 length is 13 residues. Germline V lookup: CDR1 SGHRS, CDR2 YFSETQ. The germline V and J ends were trimmed by 0 bases and 10 bases, with 8 bases remaining between them. CDR3 DNA: TGCGCCAGCAGCTTGGACAGGTCGTCACCCCTCCACTTT. This gives the protein CASSLDRSSPLHF. Variable domain in full (rest from reference TRBV5-1 and TRBJ1-6): KAGVTQTPRYLIKTRGQQVTLSCSPISGHRSVSWYQQTPGQGLQFLFEYFSETQRNKGNFPGRFSGRQFSNSRSEMNVSTLELGDSALYLCASSLDRSSPLHFGNGTRLTVT.

This clonotype was seen repeatedly, ten times or more. The chain links TRBV11-2 to TRBJ1-2; D remains unclear. V was cut by 1 base and J by 1 base, with 4 bases left in between. This CDR3 has 13 residues. Germline V gene lookup returns CDR1 SGHAT and CDR2 FQNNGV. CDR3 nucleotides: TGTGCCAGCAGCTTAGGACGTAACTATGGCTACACCTTC. The encoded protein is CASSLGRNYGYTF.

In this sample, this clonotype turned up many times. The chain uses TRBV5-1 and TRBJ2-3, with D unclear. V lost 3 bases and J 5 bases, leaving 13 bases between the germline ends. From germline, CDR1 is SGHRS and CDR2 YFSETQ. The CDR3 is made up of 14 amino acids. For the CDR3, the DNA is TGCGCCAGCAGCTCCGCAAAAGGGATAGATACGCAGTATTTT. Translated: CASSSAKGIDTQYF.

This clonotype occurred many times. This chain connects TRBV7-3 to TRBJ2-7; weak D call: TRBD1 (5 bases). Germline values: CDR1 SGHTA, CDR2 FQGTGA. Between the trimmed V and J ends, which lost 2 bases and 4 bases, there was a span of 15 bases. CDR3 size: 15 residues. The CDR3 region is CASSLQGRMGYEQYF. As DNA, the CDR3 is TGTGCCAGCAGCTTACAGGGTCGGATGGGATACGAGCAGTACTTC.

This clonotype was counted many times. The rearrangement links TRBV7-6 to TRBJ2-2, with 9 bases that match TRBD1. Germline-derived CDR1 and CDR2 are SGHVS and FNYEAQ. The CDR3 totals 15 residues. Trimming cost V 3 bases and J 3 bases; bases outside gene matches: 2. CDR3 residues: CASSLGQGHTGELFF. Here the CDR3 DNA reads TGTGCCAGCAGCTTGGGACAGGGACACACCGGGGAGCTGTTTTTT.

There are many counts of this clonotype. This CDR3 reads CASPSAAWRFF. As DNA, the CDR3 is TGTGCCAGCCCCTCGGCGGCGTGGCGGTTCTTC. The V gene is TRBV7-9, the J gene TRBJ2-1; D remains ambiguous. In germline, CDR1 is SEHNR, CDR2 FQNEAQ (reference sequence). The V end lost 8 bases, the J end lost 15 bases, and 17 bases lay between the germline ends. The CDR3 runs 11 residues.

On this clonotype: A much more abundant neighbour one base away suggests this may be a read error. V is TRBV7-8 and J is TRBJ2-7; 11 bases are a match to TRBD1. The V gene's germline CDR1 is SGHVS and CDR2 FQNEAQ. The CDR3 is 13 residues long. Unmatched junction bases numbered 1, after V lost 4 bases and J lost 5 bases. DNA of the CDR3: TGTGCCAGCAGCTCGGACAGGGGGCACGAGCAGTACTTC. As protein: CASSSDRGHEQYF.

This clonotype was detected ten times or more. V usage is TRBV30 and J usage is TRBJ1-5, with a possible D match to TRBD1 (5 bases). Germline loops: CDR1 GTSNPN, CDR2 SVGIG (reference sequence). The CDR3 runs to 12 residues. V dropped 2 bases and J dropped 4 bases, with 6 bases sitting between them. CDR3 sequence: CAWSQGNQPQHF. DNA for the CDR3: TGTGCCTGGAGTCAGGGAAATCAGCCCCAGCATTTT.

This clonotype was counted at least ten times. The chain is built from TRBV7-3 and TRBJ1-1; D is uncertain. Trimming took off 5 bases at V and 1 base at J, with 8 bases between the two ends. The length of the CDR3 is 13 residues. Germline V lookup: CDR1 SGHTA, CDR2 FQGTGA. This CDR3 is CASSVTQNTEAFF. The CDR3 DNA sequence: TGTGCCAGCAGCGTCACACAGAACACTGAAGCTTTCTTT.

The sample holds many counts of this clonotype. The genes are TRBV12-3 or TRBV12-4 and TRBJ1-1; D is uncertain. This CDR3 contains 13 residues. V gave up 4 bases and J gave up 1 base, with 7 bases separating them. This chain's CDR3 is CASSSDENTEAFF. DNA of the CDR3: TGTGCCAGCAGTTCCGACGAGAACACTGAAGCTTTCTTT.

This clonotype was counted many times. The chain recombines TRBV11-2 with TRBJ2-1, with a tentative D call TRBD2 (6 bases). This CDR3 spans 16 amino acids. CDR1 is SGHAT and CDR2 is FQNNGV in the germline V gene. Trimming stripped 0 bases from V and 4 bases from J, with 13 bases between. This CDR3 is CASSLERGSRYNEQFF. For the CDR3, the DNA is TGTGCCAGCAGCTTAGAGCGGGGATCGCGGTACAATGAGCAGTTCTTC.

At least ten counts were recorded for this clonotype. The J gene is TRBJ1-3, the V gene TRBV6-5; a weak D match, TRBD1 (5 bases). The CDR3 runs 15 residues. The V gene lost 0 bases and the J gene lost 7 bases, with 13 bases spanning the gap. Germline V gene lookup returns CDR1 MNHEY and CDR2 SVGAGI. CDR3 nucleotide sequence: TGTGCCAGCAGTTACTCGGAGGGGAGTTGGAACACCATATATTTT. Translated: CASSYSEGSWNTIYF.

This clonotype was recorded many times. The chain is built from TRBV7-8 and TRBJ1-4; D is uncertain. The germline V and J ends were trimmed by 1 base and 8 bases, with 20 bases remaining between them. This CDR3 has 17 residues. Germline V gene data show CDR1 as SGHVS and CDR2 as FQNEAQ. Here the CDR3 DNA reads TGTGCCAGCAGCTTAGAAGGAAGGGCGCACTCCTCCGAAAAACTGTTTTTT. This codes for CASSLEGRAHSSEKLFF.

This clonotype was picked up many times. This chain links TRBV7-2 with TRBJ1-4; 8 bases match TRBD1. V dropped 2 bases and J dropped 5; count of bases not matched to a gene: 4. This CDR3 comprises 15 residues. CDR1 and CDR2 (germline): SGHTA, FQGNSA. The DNA of the CDR3 is TGTGCCAGCAGCTTACAAGGGACAGGCAATGAAAAACTGTTTTTT. Its translation: CASSLQGTGNEKLFF.

The sample holds many counts of this clonotype. CDR3 sequence: CASSQNLAGWYNEQFF. The CDR3 DNA reads as TGTGCCAGCAGCCAAAACCTAGCGGGGTGGTACAATGAGCAGTTCTTC. The chain carries TRBV3-1 and TRBJ2-1; TRBD2 aligns across 9 bases. The V segment lost 2 bases and the J segment 4 bases; nucleotides outside the gene matches: 6. The germline gives CDR1 LGHDT, CDR2 YNNKEL (reference sequence). The CDR3 spans 16 residues.

This clonotype was detected ten times or more. The V call is TRBV7-9, the J call TRBJ2-5, with D possibly matching TRBD1 (6 bases). Per germline, CDR1 SEHNR and CDR2 FQNEAQ (reference sequence). This CDR3 region has 14 residues. The V end was cut by 5 bases, the J end by 1 base, with 11 bases between. The CDR3 loop is CASSQGHVQETQYF. The DNA for the CDR3 is TGTGCCAGCAGCCAGGGGCATGTCCAAGAGACCCAGTACTTC.

This sequence joins TRBV7-9 and TRBJ1-1; D might be TRBD1 (5 bases). The germline CDR1 and CDR2 sequences are SEHNR and FQNEAQ (reference sequence). V shed 7 bases and J shed 11 bases, with 20 bases lying between them. The CDR3 has 13 residues. The CDR3 DNA reads TGTGCCAGCACGTTGGAGGCGGGGCTTTGGGCTTTCTTT. This codes for CASTLEAGLWAFF.

Ten or more counts support this clonotype. The DNA of the CDR3 is TGTGCTAGTGGTTTGGCTTTCACCTTCGGGACAGATACGCAGTATTTT. Encoded protein: CASGLAFTFGTDTQYF. This chain joins TRBV12-5 and TRBJ2-3; D is undetermined. Germline-derived CDR1 and CDR2 are LGHNT and FRNRAP. The CDR3 runs to 16 residues. The ends were cut back, 1 base at V and 3 bases at J, with 14 bases in the middle.